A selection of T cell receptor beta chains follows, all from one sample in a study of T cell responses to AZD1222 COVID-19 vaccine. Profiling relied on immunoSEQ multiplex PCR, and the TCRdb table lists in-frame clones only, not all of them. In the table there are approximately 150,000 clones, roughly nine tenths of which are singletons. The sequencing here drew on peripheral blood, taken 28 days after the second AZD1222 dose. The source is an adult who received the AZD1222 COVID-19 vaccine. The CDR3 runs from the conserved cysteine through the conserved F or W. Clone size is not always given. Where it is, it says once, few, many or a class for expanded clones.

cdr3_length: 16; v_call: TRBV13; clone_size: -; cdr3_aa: CASSLGGTGAYNEQFF
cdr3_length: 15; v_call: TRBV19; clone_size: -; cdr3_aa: CASSAGTDYTGELFF
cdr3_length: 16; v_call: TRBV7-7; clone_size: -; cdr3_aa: CASSSGTVGSVETQYF
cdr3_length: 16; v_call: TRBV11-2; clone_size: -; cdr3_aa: CASSFLERQDNYGYTF
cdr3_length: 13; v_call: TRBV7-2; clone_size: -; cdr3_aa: CASSLGRRYEQYF
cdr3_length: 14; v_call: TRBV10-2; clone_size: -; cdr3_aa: CASRAAVDTDTQYF
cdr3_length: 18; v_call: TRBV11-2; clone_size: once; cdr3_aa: CASSTTLDRDPAHNEQFF
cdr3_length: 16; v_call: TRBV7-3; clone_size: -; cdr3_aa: CASSSGTSGSADTQYF
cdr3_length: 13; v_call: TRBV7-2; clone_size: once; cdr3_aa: CASSLVPAYEQYF
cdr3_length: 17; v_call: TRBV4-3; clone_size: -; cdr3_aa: CASSQAGTGVRNTEAFF
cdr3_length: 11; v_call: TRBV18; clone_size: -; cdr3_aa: CASSLAGELFF
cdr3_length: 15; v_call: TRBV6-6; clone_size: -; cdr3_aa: CASSTRLAGNNEQFF
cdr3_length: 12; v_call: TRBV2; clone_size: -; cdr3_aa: CASSPRAYGYTF
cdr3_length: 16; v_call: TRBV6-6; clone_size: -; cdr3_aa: CASRRRDSPYQETQYF
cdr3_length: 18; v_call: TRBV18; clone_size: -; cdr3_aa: CASSPPVRGLGRDYGYTF
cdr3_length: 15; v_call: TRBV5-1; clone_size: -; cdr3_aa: CASSLALALNNEQFF
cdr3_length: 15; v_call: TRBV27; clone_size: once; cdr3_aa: CASSLGTESYNEQFF
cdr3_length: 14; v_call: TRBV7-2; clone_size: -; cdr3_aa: CASSFVLYQETQYF
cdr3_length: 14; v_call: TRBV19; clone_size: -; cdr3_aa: CASGTGGLAGELFF
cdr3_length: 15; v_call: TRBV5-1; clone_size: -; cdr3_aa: CASYRGGLNTGELFF